A selection of T cell receptor beta chains follows, all from one sample in a study of glioma-infiltrating T cells after dendritic cell vaccination. This table comes from immunoSEQ multiplex PCR, and its TCRdb copy is limited to in-frame clones, with some not included. The table shows under 100,000 clones, with roughly 84% occurring only once. Sequences were derived from blood, sampled before dendritic cell vaccination. The receptors were gathered from a human donor with glioblastoma. The CDR3 runs from the conserved cysteine through the conserved F or W. Fields, in order: CDR3 length, clone size, J gene, D gene, V gene, CDR3 DNA, CDR3 protein. D genes are given only for firm matches. Only some rows state a clone size, as once, few, many or a class for expanded clones.

CDR3 length: 17; clone size: .; J gene: TRBJ2-3; D gene: .; V gene: TRBV21-1; CDR3 DNA: TGTGCCAGCAGCAAAGCAGTTGTAAGGGACACCGCAGATACGCAGTATTTT; CDR3 protein: CASSKAVVRDTADTQYF
CDR3 length: 16; clone size: .; J gene: TRBJ1-1; D gene: TRBD1; V gene: TRBV5-1; CDR3 DNA: TGCGCCAGCAGCTCTCACCCCGACAGGGGGATTACTGAAGCTTTCTTT; CDR3 protein: CASSSHPDRGITEAFF
CDR3 length: 13; clone size: few; J gene: TRBJ1-5; D gene: .; V gene: TRBV18; CDR3 DNA: TGTGCCAGCTCAGGCTCTAGCAATCAGCCCCAGCATTTT; CDR3 protein: CASSGSSNQPQHF
CDR3 length: 14; clone size: once; J gene: TRBJ2-5; D gene: TRBD1; V gene: TRBV5-1; CDR3 DNA: TGCGCCAGCAGCTTGCAGGGGGCGGGGGAGACCCAGTACTTC; CDR3 protein: CASSLQGAGETQYF
CDR3 length: 15; clone size: .; J gene: TRBJ2-7; D gene: TRBD1; V gene: TRBV19; CDR3 DNA: TGTGCCAGTAGCCTCGCGGGGACAGGGTACTACGAGCAGTACTTC; CDR3 protein: CASSLAGTGYYEQYF
CDR3 length: 16; clone size: .; J gene: TRBJ1-1; D gene: .; V gene: TRBV29-1; CDR3 DNA: TGCAGCGTAGGTCCCTTGAGGGGGAATAGGAACACTGAAGCTTTCTTT; CDR3 protein: CSVGPLRGNRNTEAFF
CDR3 length: 16; clone size: .; J gene: TRBJ2-7; D gene: .; V gene: TRBV5-4; CDR3 DNA: TGTGCCAGCCGAGCACTAGGGGGGGGCAGAAGGAGCGAGCAGTACTTC; CDR3 protein: CASRALGGGRRSEQYF
CDR3 length: 13; clone size: .; J gene: TRBJ2-7; D gene: .; V gene: TRBV5-1; CDR3 DNA: TGCGCCAGCGCTCGAGACAGCAACTACGAGCAGTACTTC; CDR3 protein: CASARDSNYEQYF
CDR3 length: 12; clone size: .; J gene: TRBJ1-1; D gene: TRBD1; V gene: TRBV29-1; CDR3 DNA: TGCAGCGTTTCGGGACAGGCCACTGAAGCTTTCTTT; CDR3 protein: CSVSGQATEAFF
CDR3 length: 16; clone size: .; J gene: TRBJ2-3; D gene: TRBD2; V gene: TRBV6-5; CDR3 DNA: TGTGCCAGCAGTTACCAGGGACTAGTGGGCACAGATACGCAGTATTTT; CDR3 protein: CASSYQGLVGTDTQYF
CDR3 length: 12; clone size: few; J gene: TRBJ1-3; D gene: .; V gene: TRBV30; CDR3 DNA: TGTGCCTGGGAGACCGGGGGAAACACCATATATTTT; CDR3 protein: CAWETGGNTIYF
CDR3 length: 13; clone size: many; J gene: TRBJ2-3; D gene: .; V gene: TRBV5-1; CDR3 DNA: TGCGCCAGCAGCACCGAACTCACAGATACGCAGTATTTT; CDR3 protein: CASSTELTDTQYF
CDR3 length: 14; clone size: few; J gene: TRBJ1-2; D gene: TRBD1; V gene: TRBV19; CDR3 DNA: TGTGCCAGTACGGGACAGGGAGGGTACTATGGCTACACCTTC; CDR3 protein: CASTGQGGYYGYTF
CDR3 length: 15; clone size: .; J gene: TRBJ2-7; D gene: TRBD1; V gene: TRBV7-2; CDR3 DNA: TGTGCCAGCAGCTTAGTGGGGGACAGGGCCTACGAGCAGTACTTC; CDR3 protein: CASSLVGDRAYEQYF
CDR3 length: 14; clone size: .; J gene: TRBJ2-7; D gene: .; V gene: TRBV4-3; CDR3 DNA: TGCGCCAGCAGCCAAGGAGCTAGCTCCTACGAGCAGTACTTC; CDR3 protein: CASSQGASSYEQYF
CDR3 length: 16; clone size: .; J gene: TRBJ2-2; D gene: .; V gene: TRBV7-3; CDR3 DNA: TGTGCCAGCAGCTTAATCCCGGGACAGAACACCGGGGAGCTGTTTTTT; CDR3 protein: CASSLIPGQNTGELFF
CDR3 length: 16; clone size: once; J gene: TRBJ2-1; D gene: TRBD1; V gene: TRBV7-9; CDR3 DNA: TGTGCCAGCAGCTCGTCGGACAGGGAGGACTACAATGAGCAGTTCTTC; CDR3 protein: CASSSSDREDYNEQFF
CDR3 length: 13; clone size: many; J gene: TRBJ1-4; D gene: TRBD1; V gene: TRBV18; CDR3 DNA: TGTGCCAGCTCACAGGACAGGGATGAAAAACTGTTTTTT; CDR3 protein: CASSQDRDEKLFF
CDR3 length: 16; clone size: .; J gene: TRBJ1-2; D gene: .; V gene: TRBV9; CDR3 DNA: TGTGCCAGCACCCTCCACCCGGGGGTTTCTAACTATGGCTACACCTTC; CDR3 protein: CASTLHPGVSNYGYTF
CDR3 length: 16; clone size: .; J gene: TRBJ2-3; D gene: TRBD2; V gene: TRBV9; CDR3 DNA: TGTGCCAGCAGCTATACCCCTGGGGGGGGAGTAGATACGCAGTATTTT; CDR3 protein: CASSYTPGGGVDTQYF
CDR3 length: 16; clone size: few; J gene: TRBJ2-2; D gene: TRBD2; V gene: TRBV2; CDR3 DNA: TGTGCCAGCAAAGGGACTAGCGGGCCAAACACCGGGGAGCTGTTTTTT; CDR3 protein: CASKGTSGPNTGELFF
CDR3 length: 15; clone size: .; J gene: TRBJ2-7; D gene: TRBD1; V gene: TRBV5-1; CDR3 DNA: TGCGCCAGCAGCTTGGGGGGGACAGGGCCCAACGAGCAGTACTTC; CDR3 protein: CASSLGGTGPNEQYF
CDR3 length: 15; clone size: once; J gene: TRBJ1-4; D gene: TRBD1; V gene: TRBV9; CDR3 DNA: TGTGCCAGCAGCGTCGGGGGACAGGGGCCGGGAAAACTGTTTTTT; CDR3 protein: CASSVGGQGPGKLFF
CDR3 length: 16; clone size: .; J gene: TRBJ2-2; D gene: .; V gene: TRBV7-8; CDR3 DNA: TGTGCCAGCAGCCCCTCGGTCAGGGAGGTGGCCGGGGAGCTGTTTTTT; CDR3 protein: CASSPSVREVAGELFF
CDR3 length: 16; clone size: once; J gene: TRBJ1-1; D gene: .; V gene: TRBV5-1; CDR3 DNA: TGCGCCAGCAGCTTGGGGTCAGGGGTAACGAACACTGAAGCTTTCTTT; CDR3 protein: CASSLGSGVTNTEAFF
CDR3 length: 17; clone size: .; J gene: TRBJ1-5; D gene: .; V gene: TRBV6-1; CDR3 DNA: TGTGCCAGCAGTGAATCGGGGTGGGGGGACGGCAATCAGCCCCAGCATTTT; CDR3 protein: CASSESGWGDGNQPQHF
CDR3 length: 13; clone size: .; J gene: TRBJ1-1; D gene: .; V gene: TRBV11-3; CDR3 DNA: TGTGCCAGCAGCTCTATAATGAACACTGAAGCTTTCTTT; CDR3 protein: CASSSIMNTEAFF
CDR3 length: 13; clone size: once; J gene: TRBJ1-1; D gene: .; V gene: TRBV6-5; CDR3 DNA: TGTGCCAGCAGTTCCGGGAGGGGCACTGAAGCTTTCTTT; CDR3 protein: CASSSGRGTEAFF
CDR3 length: 16; clone size: .; J gene: TRBJ1-1; D gene: .; V gene: TRBV19; CDR3 DNA: TGTGCCAGTAGCAGGATAGGGGCTGTCGAGAACACTGAAGCTTTCTTT; CDR3 protein: CASSRIGAVENTEAFF